The rows below give T cell receptor beta chains drawn from one sample of a study of T cell repertoires in cytomegalovirus infection. Each CDR3 protein is one row after TCRdb ran MiXCR on the reads. The data hold approximately 110,000 distinct CDR3 sequences, with around 45% observed a single time. The antigens for these receptors are not known. The sample here was CD8+ T cells from cultured PBMCs, taken from culture after CMV antigen stimulation. Every receptor here comes from a human donor in good health (CMV status not recorded). Some clones in this sample may be carry-over from other donors' samples. Each CDR3 is given with its conserved first and last residue.

V: TRBV28
CDR3: CASSGGGSLLAGDYEQYF

V: TRBV11-3
CDR3: CASSSRGHGQPQHF

V: TRBV4-3
CDR3: CASSQQNTGGNQPQHF

V: TRBV25-1
CDR3: CASSKSPGRGDGELFF

V: TRBV27
CDR3: CASRSDRGSHPYEQYF

V: TRBV7-4
CDR3: CASSALREQFF

V: TRBV4-1
CDR3: CASSQDRGGGRNEQFF

V: TRBV9
CDR3: CASSVDPIAFRDNEQFF

V: TRBV6-6
CDR3: CASSYGGGVLETQYF

V: TRBV11-2
CDR3: CASSSLEVPRGAFF

V: TRBV12-3/TRBV12-4
CDR3: CASSATAGLSYNEQFF

V: TRBV7-6
CDR3: CASSEGLASEETQYF

V: TRBV7-8
CDR3: CASSPRAGGWDTQYF

V: TRBV27
CDR3: CASSLSTLTYEQYF

V: TRBV28
CDR3: CASSLGWGDGNQPQHF

V: TRBV6-5
CDR3: CASSYSGTVFTGELFF

V: TRBV12-3/TRBV12-4
CDR3: CASSFNGGTYNEQFF

V: TRBV6-5
CDR3: CATRGRKFNEQFF

V: TRBV27
CDR3: CASSLSETDRSNQPQHF

V: TRBV9
CDR3: CASSVVGGKETQYF

V: TRBV7-9
CDR3: CASSPLDRQATYEQYF

V: TRBV7-6
CDR3: CASRTGGGQPRSDTQYF

V: TRBV20-1
CDR3: CSARVGVRGQFF

V: TRBV15
CDR3: CATSRDVNTGELFF

V: TRBV12-3/TRBV12-4
CDR3: CASSLHLAASYNEQFF

V: TRBV7-2
CDR3: CASSLGTGSSYNEQFF

V: TRBV20-1
CDR3: CSAREGLRNEQFF

V: TRBV27
CDR3: CASSSPLGQGTYNEQFF

V: TRBV10-3
CDR3: CAATGSNYGYTF

V: TRBV27
CDR3: CASSPTGDTEAFF

V: TRBV7-9
CDR3: CASSSWTGGEKLFF

V: TRBV5-6
CDR3: CASSPSGMGTEAFF

V: TRBV7-8
CDR3: CASSLPGLAADTQYF

V: TRBV6-5
CDR3: CASSYRGYTGELFF

V: TRBV6-6
CDR3: CASSYGGLAGERSYNEQFF

V: TRBV6-4
CDR3: CASSDWGSGNEQFF

V: TRBV30
CDR3: CAWSSGTGEEAFF

V: TRBV4-1
CDR3: CASSQDPGDRGHYGYTF

V: TRBV7-6
CDR3: CASSLARLGGYDNEQFF

V: TRBV7-8
CDR3: CASSLLGGPEAFF

V: TRBV28
CDR3: CASSFIANYGYTF

V: TRBV12-5
CDR3: CASGIGQVNTEAFF

V: TRBV5-1
CDR3: CASSLEVAGVRNEQFF

V: TRBV15
CDR3: CATADRDHGELFF

V: TRBV4-2
CDR3: CASSQGWEEANEKLFF

V: TRBV28
CDR3: CASSSTGGIDEQYF

V: TRBV7-3
CDR3: CASSDVSGGDGYTF

V: TRBV2
CDR3: CASSEHRTSGDEQYF

V: TRBV7-8
CDR3: CASSLGLAVYEQYF

V: TRBV7-8
CDR3: CASRAGNTIYF

V: TRBV7-3
CDR3: CASSTNTGELFF

V: TRBV12-3/TRBV12-4
CDR3: CASSNLYGPIYEQYF

V: TRBV9
CDR3: CASSPGTPGEAFF

V: TRBV4-1
CDR3: CASSQRAVGDTEAFF

V: TRBV11-2
CDR3: CASSPGWGDYGYTF

V: TRBV5-4
CDR3: CASSLYRGTEAFF

V: TRBV7-3
CDR3: CASSLGTGMTEAFF

V: TRBV6-2/TRBV6-3
CDR3: CASSLWGEGNYEQYF